This T cell receptor beta chain was documented in a study of OX40 agonist ivuxolimab in advanced cancers. Study as a whole: Clinicians treated patients with ivuxolimab, an agonistic anti-OX40 (CD134) antibody. Enrollees could have had prior anti-PD-1, anti-PD-L1 or anti-CTLA-4 therapy, which more than 30% had received.

Remarks on this clone: The antigen remains undetermined.

Findings and limits, study-wide: The CD4+ and CD8+ T cells in the blood had expanded clonally by week 6 at 0.1 to 3.0 mg/kg. The 0.1-3.0 mg/kg partial responders had among the lowest clonal expansion.

The CDR3 covers 15 residues. J lost 9 bases, V lost 5 bases, and 8 bases had no gene match. Germline-derived CDR1 and CDR2 are MDHEN and SYDVKM. Using immunoSEQ multiplex PCR, the repertoire was profiled, and TCRdb retains in-frame clones only, with some absent. The sample has some 39,000 clones; about nine tenths are singletons. The J gene is TRBJ2-6, the V gene TRBV28, with 9 positions matching TRBD1. The clonotype originates from an adult with an advanced solid tumor such as melanoma, head and neck, liver or kidney cancer. Specimen: CD4+ or CD8+ T cells sorted from blood, collected in a trial of the OX40 agonist ivuxolimab. The CDR3 is CASSPIGGQGNVLTF. In DNA, the CDR3 is TGTGCCAGCAGTCCTATAGGGGGACAGGGCAACGTCCTGACTTTC.